This TCR beta chain was sequenced in a study of CD8 T cells in ankylosing spondylitis (dated by TCRdb to about 2017). Context from the whole study: The study profiled T cell receptor beta repertoires in healthy donors and ankylosing spondylitis patients to find disease-linked TCR variants. In total, the full study cohort was made up of some 100 healthy donors and 25 ankylosing spondylitis patients. Peripheral blood was sampled, and synovial fluid was also collected from ankylosing spondylitis patients. Overall study outcomes, separate from this receptor: Some motif variants were previously reported in synovial fluid and blood of reactive arthritis patients, suggesting common disease-initiation mechanisms. A TCR beta motif of roughly 8 highly homologous amino acid variants appeared characteristic of blood from ankylosing spondylitis patients. The disease-linked clones showed a CD8+ phenotype and occurred at relatively low frequencies in peripheral blood. The disease-linked clones were reported to be significantly enriched in matched synovial fluid samples from ankylosing spondylitis patients.

This clonotype was counted at least ten times. Its specific antigen is unknown. Per-base qualities were not stored, and no clone one base away is much larger. Instrument used: Illumina HiSeq 2500. TCR beta libraries were prepared by quantitative 5'-RACE with molecular barcodes. In the paper's pipeline: Disease-linked TCR variants were identified with a new computational method built on a probabilistic model of VDJ rearrangement. The raw public reads went through TCRdb reprocessing: fastp at Q25, MiXCR clone calling, in-frame beta chains kept. Identical CDR3 proteins give one entry, which carries the most common genes and DNA. Clone size and V and J calls follow TCRdb, not the original study. The sample records some 800,000 distinct CDR3 sequences, roughly 12% of which are singletons. More than 0.5% of the sample belongs to the ten largest clones. The sequence derives from a male donor with ankylosing spondylitis. Sequencing input: blood, either unsorted or a sorted T cell fraction (not recorded which).

Here is the DNA: TGTGCCAGCAGCATGGCGGGAGCGGGAGGGTTAGATGAGCAGTTCTTC. This is translated as CASSMAGAGGLDEQFF. The chain links TRBV6-2 or TRBV6-3 with TRBJ2-1, with 10 bases in between that match TRBD2. V is cut back by 6 bases and J by 8 bases, with 13 bases in the junction unmatched. Spanning cysteine to phenylalanine, the CDR3 consists of 16 amino acids. Solely the CDR3 DNA is kept, with 48 bases framed from the first base. Taken from the germline V gene, the CDR1 and CDR2 loops are MNHEY and SVGEGT.